The clone carrying this T cell receptor (beta chain) was picked up a small number of times. Its target is unknown. The entry originates in a study of T cell repertoires in cytomegalovirus infection. Study-wide results and caveats: There were HLA-C-restricted CMV-specific TCR beta clonotypes dominating the ex vivo response.

TCRdb re-analysed the reads in MiXCR, keeping a single row per CDR3 protein. This sample carries around 290,000 distinct CDR3 sequences, roughly a quarter of them seen once, and the ten largest clones take approximately 13%. This TCR was sampled from a human donor in good health (CMV status not recorded). Some clones in this sample may be carry-over from other donors' samples. Source material: PBMCs.

CDR3 coding DNA: TGCAGCGTTTCTCAACTAGCGGGGAGGGTAGATACGCAGTATTTT. Encoded protein: CSVSQLAGRVDTQYF. The J gene is TRBJ2-3, the V gene TRBV29-1, with 10 nucleotides matching TRBD2. The CDR3 is 15 residues long. Germline lookup yields CDR1 SQVTM and CDR2 ANQGSEA. Trimming took 5 bases from V and 5 from J; bases not matched to a gene: 10.